This T cell receptor (beta chain) was documented in a study of shared clonotypes between healthy human individuals. Study-level background: Sampling drew on donors who were a couple of women and a few men aged 18 to 49. Whole-study findings and limits: Naive subsets generally had larger estimated richness than memory subsets. Sample collection involved blood only; tissue repertoires are likely different.

In this sample, this clone turned up once. What it recognizes is unknown. CDR1 and CDR2 from the germline V gene are SQVTM and ANQGSEA. The V end was cut by 7 bases, the J end by 6 bases, with 19 bases between. CDR3 length equals 14 residues. Clones were sequenced by immunoSEQ multiplex PCR, and TCRdb holds only the in-frame ones, with some missing. The sample consists of around 2.5 million clones, approximately 94% of them appearing once. The J gene is TRBJ2-1, the V gene TRBV29-1, with a possible D match to TRBD2 (5 bases). This TCR derives from a man aged 18 to 29 in good health. Some clones in this sample may be carry-over from other donors' samples. The source material was naive CD4+ T cells from PBMCs. Described subset: CD45RA+ positively selected. CDR3 nucleotide sequence: TGCAGCGCTCAGCCTAGATGGAGGATCAATGAGCAGTTCTTC. As protein: CSAQPRWRINEQFF.